A single sample is the source of the 9 T cell receptor beta chains below, sequenced in a study of blood T cell repertoires in COVID-19. TCRdb keeps only in-frame clones here, not all; method: immunoSEQ multiplex PCR. The profile covers around 300,000 clones, with around 90% appearing a single time and 2% to 2.5% taken by the ten largest. Material for sequencing was peripheral blood. The receptors derive from a man aged 50-60 years with acute or convalescent COVID-19.

The chain uses TRBV27 and TRBJ1-4; tentative D call: TRBD1 (6 bases). This CDR3 has 13 residues. From germline, CDR1 is MNHEY and CDR2 SMNVEV (reference sequence). The ends were cut back, 5 bases at V and 5 bases at J, with 9 bases in the middle. The CDR3, as DNA: TGTGCCAGCAGTGACAGGATCAATGAAAAACTGTTTTTT. Translated: CASSDRINEKLFF.

The chain is built from TRBV18 and TRBJ1-6; D unclear. There are 13 residues in the CDR3. Trimming left V 6 bases short and J 7 bases short, with 10 bases between. Germline V gene data show CDR1 as KGHSH and CDR2 as LQKENI. In DNA, the CDR3 is TGTGCCAGCTCGCTAGACCGAAATTCACCCCTCCACTTT. This sequence encodes CASSLDRNSPLHF.

The genes are TRBV6-5 and TRBJ2-3, with 9 bases lining up with TRBD1. V was pared by 7 bases and J by 0 bases, with 5 bases of the junction left unmatched. The CDR3 is 15 amino acids. Germline assignment: CDR1 MNHEY and CDR2 SVGAGI. The DNA of the CDR3 is TGTGCCAGCATTACAGGGGGCCCTAGCACAGATACGCAGTATTTT. Translating gives CASITGGPSTDTQYF.

V is TRBV4-1 and J is TRBJ2-6; D gene uncertain. This CDR3 has 17 amino acids. Between the trimmed V and J ends, which lost 1 base and 2 bases, there was a span of 12 bases. Germline assignment: CDR1 MGHRA and CDR2 YSYEKL. The CDR3 DNA is TGCGCCAGCAGCCAAGGATCGCTGGGCCCTGGGGCCAACGTCCTGACTTTC. Translated: CASSQGSLGPGANVLTF.

This clone was found a few times. V usage is TRBV16 and J usage is TRBJ2-5; D ambiguous. V dropped 3 bases and J dropped 1 base, with 6 bases sitting between them. The CDR3 length is 13 residues. Germline lookup yields CDR1 KGHSY and CDR2 FQNENV. The CDR3, as DNA: TGTGCCAGCAGCCAGAACAGCCAAGAGACCCAGTACTTC. Its protein product is CASSQNSQETQYF.

The CDR3 DNA sequence: TGTGCCATCAGTGAGTTAGCGGGGGGGCGTGGTACGCAGTATTTT. Translating gives CAISELAGGRGTQYF. The chain uses TRBV10-3 and TRBJ2-3; 11 positions agree with TRBD2. V was clipped by 1 base and J by 8 bases; unmatched bases: 5. Germline CDR1 reads ENHRY; CDR2 reads SYGVKD. This CDR3 region has 15 residues.

The chain employs TRBV9 and TRBJ2-5; 7 nucleotides agree with TRBD1. The J segment lost 5 bases and the V segment lost 4 bases, leaving 11 bases of the junction unmatched. CDR1 is SGDLS and CDR2 is YYNGEE in the germline V gene. The CDR3 covers 15 residues. This CDR3 is CASSFGQAVAETQYF. In nucleotides, the CDR3 is TGTGCCAGCAGCTTCGGACAGGCAGTCGCGGAGACCCAGTACTTC.

This clone was detected only once. The CDR3 bases are TGTGCCAGCACCCCAAGGGGGGGCACTGAAGCTTTCTTT. Its protein product is CASTPRGGTEAFF. V gene TRBV6-5 combines with J gene TRBJ1-1; D is possibly TRBD1 (6 bases). The CDR3 has 13 residues. The V and J ends lost 7 bases and 4 bases respectively, with 13 bases between them. From germline, CDR1 is MNHEY and CDR2 SVGAGI.

This chain joins TRBV7-8 and TRBJ1-2; 7 nucleotides align to TRBD1. J was trimmed by 3 bases and V by 1 base; bases with no gene match: 8. This CDR3 contains 16 residues. Looked up from germline, CDR1 is SGHVS and CDR2 is FQNEAQ. The CDR3 region is CASSLGVGGRDYGYTF. CDR3 sequence (DNA): TGTGCCAGCAGCTTAGGGGTAGGGGGCCGAGACTATGGCTACACCTTC.